The clone carrying this T cell receptor (beta chain) was recorded a few times. MiXCR, run by TCRdb on the 5' RACE reads, gives a single entry per CDR3 protein. The data contain 140,000 or so distinct CDR3 sequences, 11% to 15% of them singletons. This record belongs to a study of T-cell memory formation after mild COVID-19. V lost 1 base and J 5 bases, leaving 8 bases between the germline ends. The CDR3 runs to 13 residues. CDR1 MNHEY and CDR2 SVGEGT come from the germline V gene. The receptor's source is an adult woman who had mild COVID-19 (a few samples of this study predate the infection). Cell type and time point are not known. The sequenced sample was PBMCs or a T cell subset sorted from them (not recorded which). J is TRBJ2-5 and V is TRBV6-2 or TRBV6-3; no definite D call. The CDR3 nucleotides read TGTGCCAGCAGTTACTTACACTTGGAGACCCAGTACTTC. Its translation: CASSYLHLETQYF.